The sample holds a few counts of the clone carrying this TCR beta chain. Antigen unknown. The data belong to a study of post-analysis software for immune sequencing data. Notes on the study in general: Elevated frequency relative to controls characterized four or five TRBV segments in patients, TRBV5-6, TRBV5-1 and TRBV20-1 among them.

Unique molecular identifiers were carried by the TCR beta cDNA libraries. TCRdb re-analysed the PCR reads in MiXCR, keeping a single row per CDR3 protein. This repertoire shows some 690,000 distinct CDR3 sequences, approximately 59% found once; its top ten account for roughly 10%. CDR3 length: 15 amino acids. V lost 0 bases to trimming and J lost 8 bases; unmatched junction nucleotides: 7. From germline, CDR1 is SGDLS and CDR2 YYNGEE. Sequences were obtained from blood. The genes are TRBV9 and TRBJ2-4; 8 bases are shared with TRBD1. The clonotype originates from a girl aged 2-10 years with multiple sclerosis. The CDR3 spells CASSVAPTGDYIQYF. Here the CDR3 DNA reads TGTGCCAGCAGCGTAGCCCCGACAGGGGACTACATTCAGTACTTC.